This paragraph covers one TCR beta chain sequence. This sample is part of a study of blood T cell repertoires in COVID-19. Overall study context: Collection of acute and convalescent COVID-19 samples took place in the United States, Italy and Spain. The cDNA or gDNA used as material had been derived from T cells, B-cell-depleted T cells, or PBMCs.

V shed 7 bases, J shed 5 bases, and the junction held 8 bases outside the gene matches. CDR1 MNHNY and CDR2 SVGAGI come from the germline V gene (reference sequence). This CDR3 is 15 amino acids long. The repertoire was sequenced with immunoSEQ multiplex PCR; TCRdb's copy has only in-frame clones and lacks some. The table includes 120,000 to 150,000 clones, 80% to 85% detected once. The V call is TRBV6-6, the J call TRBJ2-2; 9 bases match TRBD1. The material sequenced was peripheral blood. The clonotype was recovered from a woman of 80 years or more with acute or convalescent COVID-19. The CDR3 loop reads CASTFGQGRTGELFF. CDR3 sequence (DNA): TGTGCCAGCACTTTTGGACAGGGGCGGACCGGGGAGCTGTTTTTT.